This entry lists 19 T cell receptor beta chains sequenced from one sample in a study of blood T cell repertoires in COVID-19. Profiled with immunoSEQ multiplex PCR; TCRdb holds only in-frame clones, not every one. Of about 300,000 clones in the sample, approximately 86% were seen once. Sequencing was performed on peripheral blood. The receptors here all came from a man younger than 30 with active or convalescent COVID-19.

The J gene is TRBJ2-1, the V gene TRBV10-2; 16 bases agree with TRBD2. This CDR3 contains 15 residues. Germline values: CDR1 WSHSY, CDR2 SAAADI. The V gene end was trimmed by 7 bases and the J gene end by 8 bases; junction bases not matched to a gene: 5. CDR3 DNA sequence: TGCGCCAGCATTGGGACTAGCGGGGGGGCCTATGAGCAGTTCTTC. Amino acids: CASIGTSGGAYEQFF.

This rearrangement joins TRBV6-1 to TRBJ2-7, with 12 bases fitting TRBD2. V lost 4 bases and J lost 6; bases outside the gene matches: 13. This CDR3 spans 17 amino acids. Germline V gene data show CDR1 as MNHNS and CDR2 as SASEGT. CDR3 in DNA: TGTGCCAGCAGTGTGGCTAGCGGGGGGGCGGTGCTTTTCGAGCAGTACTTC. This translates into CASSVASGGAVLFEQYF.

This clone was found once. Here the CDR3 reads CASTLVRGNGYTF. CDR3 coding DNA: TGTGCCAGCACCCTGGTCAGGGGAAACGGCTACACCTTC. The rearrangement joins TRBV6-6 to TRBJ1-2; D perhaps matches TRBD1 (6 bases). CDR1 and CDR2 from the germline V gene are MNHNY and SVGAGI (reference sequence). Trimming removed 7 bases at V and 8 bases at J, with 17 bases between. This CDR3 is 13 amino acids long.

This clone was detected only once. V and J are TRBV23-1 and TRBJ1-4; D remains ambiguous. TRBV23-1 is designated an ORF whose function remains uncertain. The V end was cut by 7 bases, the J end by 4 bases, with 7 bases between. The CDR3 covers 12 residues. Written as DNA, the CDR3 is TGCGCCAGCAACAGCCTTAATGAAAAACTGTTTTTT. Amino acids: CASNSLNEKLFF.

The chain recombines TRBV2 with TRBJ1-2, with D possibly TRBD1 on 6 matching bases. CDR3 length: 14 residues. V was cut by 2 bases and J by 11 bases, with 18 bases left in between. Germline V lookup: CDR1 SNHLY, CDR2 FYNNEI. DNA of the CDR3: TGTGCCAGCAGTGAATCGGGGGGCGGTCAAAAGTACACCTTC. Its translation: CASSESGGGQKYTF.

The rearrangement links TRBV4-1 to TRBJ2-7; possibly TRBD1 for D (6 bases). The CDR3 is made up of 15 amino acids. Deletions cut 3 bases from V and 0 bases from J, with 12 bases between. Per germline, CDR1 MGHRA and CDR2 YSYEKL. CDR3 protein: CASSHRQDTSYEQYF. The CDR3 DNA reads TGCGCCAGCAGCCACCGACAGGACACCTCCTACGAGCAGTACTTC.

This clone has only a few counts. This chain uses TRBV7-9 with TRBJ1-5; 8 bases match TRBD1. This CDR3 contains 16 residues. Trimming cost V 1 base and J 7 bases; bases outside gene matches: 9. The germline CDR1 and CDR2 sequences are SEHNR and FQNEAQ (reference sequence). CDR3 nucleotides: TGTGCCAGCAGCTTAGTAGAGGGACAGGTAGGGCAGCCCCAGCATTTT. Translated, it gives CASSLVEGQVGQPQHF.

This rearrangement joins TRBV5-6 to TRBJ1-4, with D possibly TRBD1 on 6 matching bases. Germline V gives CDR1 SGHDT, CDR2 YYEEEE. The CDR3 loop spans 17 amino acids. V lost 3 bases to trimming and J lost 4 bases, with 19 bases between them. CDR3 nucleotide sequence: TGTGCCAGCAGCTGGGGGCCCAGAGTGGTCGGTAATGAAAAACTGTTTTTT. Amino acids: CASSWGPRVVGNEKLFF.

This chain joins TRBV19 and TRBJ1-5, with TRBD1 matching over 7 bases. Losses at the gene ends were 5 bases for V and 6 bases for J; bases not matched to a gene: 7. In germline, CDR1 is LNHDA, CDR2 SQIVND (reference sequence). This CDR3 is built from 14 residues. The chain's CDR3 is CASSPRQGGQPQHF. The DNA of the CDR3 is TGTGCCAGTAGTCCGAGACAGGGCGGTCAGCCCCAGCATTTT. Full variable domain (remainder filled in from reference TRBV19 and TRBJ1-5): DGGITQSPKYLFRKEGQNVTLSCEQNLNHDAMYWYRQDPGQGLRLIYYSQIVNDFQKGDIAEGYSVSREKKESFPLTVTSAQKNPTAFYLCASSPRQGGQPQHFGDGTRLSIL.

The chain has TRBV2 and TRBJ1-1; D is unclear. V was clipped by 0 bases and J by 4 bases, with 12 bases between them. Germline CDR1 SNHLY, CDR2 FYNNEI. This CDR3 contains 15 residues. In DNA form, the CDR3 reads TGTGCCAGCAGTGAAGCGCCCCGTGGGAGCACTGAAGCTTTCTTT. It encodes CASSEAPRGSTEAFF.

V is TRBV5-1 and J is TRBJ1-1; D is undetermined. This CDR3 spans 14 amino acids. V gave up 0 bases and J gave up 2 bases, with 8 bases separating them. CDR1 is SGHRS, CDR2 YFSETQ, per germline. CDR3 region: CASSLVSRNTEAFF. The CDR3 DNA sequence: TGCGCCAGCAGCTTGGTGAGTCGAAACACTGAAGCTTTCTTT.

The sample holds one count of this clone. The chain combines TRBV6-5 with TRBJ2-5, with 7 bases identical to TRBD2. After removal of 6 bases from V and 5 bases from J, the junction contained 12 bases not matched to a gene. Per germline, CDR1 MNHEY and CDR2 SVGAGI. This CDR3 region has 15 residues. CDR3 region: CASSLSGGVVETQYF. The CDR3 DNA sequence: TGTGCCAGCAGCCTCAGTGGGGGGGTTGTGGAGACCCAGTACTTC.

This chain joins TRBV2 and TRBJ1-6, with a possible D match to TRBD1 (5 bases). The CDR3 extends over 12 amino acids. Trimming took 6 bases from V and 6 from J, leaving 6 bases between them. Germline CDR1 SNHLY, CDR2 FYNNEI. This CDR3 is CASSQGNSPLHF. In nucleotides, the CDR3 is TGTGCCAGCAGCCAGGGTAATTCACCCCTCCACTTT.

The chain links TRBV7-3 to TRBJ1-1; the D gene is possibly TRBD1 (5 bases). V shed 6 bases and J shed 1 base, with 9 bases lying between them. Looked up from germline, CDR1 is SGHTA and CDR2 is FQGTGA. The CDR3 consists of 13 residues. The CDR3 DNA reads TGTGCCAGCAGTTCCAGGGCGAACACTGAAGCTTTCTTT. Translated: CASSSRANTEAFF.

The chain is built from TRBV12-5 and TRBJ2-1, with D perhaps matching TRBD2 (6 bases). CDR3 size: 16 residues. The ends were cut back, 1 base at V and 6 bases at J, with 16 bases in the middle. The germline V gene has CDR1 LGHNT and CDR2 FRNRAP. The CDR3 DNA reads TGTGCTAGTGGTTTGGCCTTCGGGAGCGATTCCAATGAGCAGTTCTTC. This codes for CASGLAFGSDSNEQFF.

The gene calls are TRBV6-6 and TRBJ1-5, with TRBD1 as a possible D gene (6 bases). Germline values: CDR1 MNHNY, CDR2 SVGAGI (reference sequence). The CDR3 runs 16 residues. V shed 6 bases and J shed 2 bases, with 17 bases lying between them. CDR3 DNA: TGTGCCAGCAGACGTATACAGGGAGCGGGCAATCAGCCCCAGCATTTT. Protein product: CASRRIQGAGNQPQHF.

V usage is TRBV11-2 and J usage is TRBJ2-7; TRBD1 matches at 8 bases. The trim removed 5 bases at V and 1 base at J, leaving 4 bases unmatched. This CDR3 spans 14 amino acids. Germline CDR1 SGHAT, CDR2 FQNNGV. In nucleotides, the CDR3 is TGTGCCAGCAGCCCGGGGGACAGGTCCTACGAGCAGTACTTC. Its protein is CASSPGDRSYEQYF.

V gene TRBV5-1 combines with J gene TRBJ1-1; D remains unclear. The V and J ends lost 3 bases and 3 bases respectively, with 21 bases between them. CDR1 and CDR2 from the germline V gene are SGHRS and YFSETQ. The CDR3 has 17 residues. The CDR3 DNA follows: TGCGCCAGCAGCTCCGCCATTGGCAGTTGGGAGTACACTGAAGCTTTCTTT. As protein: CASSSAIGSWEYTEAFF.

The genes are TRBV4-1 and TRBJ2-1; no reliable D call. This CDR3 region has 12 residues. The germline V gene has CDR1 MGHRA and CDR2 YSYEKL. The ends were cut back, 0 bases at V and 7 bases at J, with 4 bases in the middle. The CDR3 spells CASSQDLNEQFF. DNA for the CDR3: TGCGCCAGCAGCCAAGATCTTAATGAGCAGTTCTTC.